Sequencing of this T cell receptor beta chain was carried out in a study of naive and memory T cell subsets. Trimming took 4 bases from V and 6 from J; bases not matched to a gene: 9. Germline V gene data show CDR1 as LGHDT and CDR2 as YNNKEL (reference sequence). The CDR3 runs to 17 residues. Study-level results: From naive to CM, EM and EMRA, diversity decreased and Gini increased. Naive repertoires, especially CD8, held a few larger clonotypes, possibly memory cells re-expressing CD45RA.

A note on this clonotype: Antigen specificity is unknown.

Two oligonucleotides, mixed equimolar, formed the beta constant-region primer covering TRBC1 and TRBC2. The ligated cDNA underwent four PCR rounds using SP2 and nested alpha and beta constant-region primers. Ligation attached a single-stranded oligonucleotide with a 12-nucleotide UMI and the SP2 primer to the cDNA 3' end. TCRdb ran MiXCR on the UMI-ligation and nested PCR reads and lists one entry per CDR3 protein. Seen here are roughly 150,000 distinct CDR3 sequences, about 20% observed once, and the top ten hold 0.5% to 0.75%. The sequence came from a human donor in good health. The J gene is TRBJ2-3, the V gene TRBV3-1; TRBD2 matches at 14 bases. The sample was naive CD8+ T cells from blood. The CDR3 coding sequence is TGTGCCAGCAGCCCGGAGGAGGGACTAGCGGGAGTGGATACGCAGTATTTT. Residues: CASSPEEGLAGVDTQYF.